Below, 12 T cell receptor beta chains from the same sample are listed, as sequenced in a study of siplizumab effects on memory and regulatory T cells (dated by TCRdb to about 2019). Library construction relied on the immunoSEQ multiplex PCR assay. TCRdb mirrors the immuneACCESS table, restricted to in-frame sequences. Some clones are absent from its copies; in checked studies, under half trace to an unresolved V gene, and the reason for the others is unknown. In all, the sample holds over 100,000 clones, and around 90% of those were seen once. In total, the top ten clones hold under 0.75% of the sample. Sequencing was done on a sample of Tregs sorted from blood. The receptors originated from a human donor in good health.

The chain has TRBV6-6 and TRBJ1-1; D may be TRBD1 (6 bases). Trimming stripped 0 bases from V and 0 bases from J, with 8 bases between. This CDR3 contains 15 residues. Germline loops: CDR1 MNHNY, CDR2 SVGAGI (reference sequence). The CDR3: CASSYSGQMNTEAFF. The CDR3 DNA reads TGTGCCAGCAGTTACTCCGGACAGATGAACACTGAAGCTTTCTTT.

This clone appeared once. The chain combines TRBV5-6 with TRBJ1-2; D may be TRBD1 (6 bases). V was shortened by 0 bases and J by 2 bases, with 8 bases between the two germline ends. The CDR3 has 14 amino acids. From germline, CDR1 is SGHDT and CDR2 YYEEEE. The DNA for the CDR3 is TGTGCCAGCAGCTTGGGACAGGCAAACTATGGCTACACCTTC. Its protein product is CASSLGQANYGYTF.

The V and J genes are TRBV6-4 and TRBJ1-1; D call uncertain. This CDR3 has 13 amino acids. Deletions cut 6 bases from V and 0 bases from J, with 8 bases between. Germline V gene lookup returns CDR1 MRHNA and CDR2 SNTAGT. CDR3 nucleotides: TGTGCCAGCAGGGCCGGCATGAACACTGAAGCTTTCTTT. Protein: CASRAGMNTEAFF.

The chain combines TRBV5-5 with TRBJ2-2; TRBD1 or TRBD2 may be the D gene (6 bases each). V was pared by 1 base and J by 2 bases, with 12 bases between. The CDR3 spans 16 residues. Looked up from germline, CDR1 is SGHKS and CDR2 is YYEKEE (reference sequence). The chain's CDR3 is CASSLWGAKNTGELFF. In DNA form, the CDR3 reads TGTGCCAGCAGCTTGTGGGGGGCGAAAAACACCGGGGAGCTGTTTTTT. Full variable domain (rest looked up from reference TRBV5-5 and TRBJ2-2): DAGVTQSPTHLIKTRGQQVTLRCSPISGHKSVSWYQQVLGQGPQFIFQYYEKEERGRGNFPDRFSARQFPNYSSELNVNALLLGDSALYLCASSLWGAKNTGELFFGEGSRLTVL.

J is TRBJ2-2 and V is TRBV25-1; 10 bases map to TRBD1. This CDR3 region has 14 residues. Germline loops: CDR1 MGHDK, CDR2 SYGVNS. Unmatched junction bases numbered 1, after V lost 6 bases and J lost 3 bases. The DNA of the CDR3 is TGTGCCAGCAGCGGGACAGGGGACACCGGGGAGCTGTTTTTT. Protein: CASSGTGDTGELFF.

J is TRBJ1-1 and V is TRBV5-1, with D perhaps matching TRBD1 (5 bases). Trimming cost V 1 base and J 0 bases, with 13 bases left between them. Germline-derived CDR1 and CDR2 are SGHRS and YFSETQ. The CDR3 contains 16 residues. In DNA form, the CDR3 reads TGCGCCAGCAGCTTGTTGAATGGGGCGGTGAACACTGAAGCTTTCTTT. As protein: CASSLLNGAVNTEAFF.

V usage is TRBV6-5 and J usage is TRBJ2-3; 9 nucleotides match TRBD1. Germline V CDR1 and CDR2: MNHEY, SVGAGI. There are 13 residues in the CDR3. V lost 6 bases to trimming and J lost 4 bases; unmatched junction nucleotides: 2. The CDR3 is CASRGTGSDTQYF. The CDR3 region has the DNA TGTGCCAGCAGGGGGACAGGGTCAGATACGCAGTATTTT.

This clone was seen only once. The chain couples TRBV7-2 to TRBJ2-1; D unresolved. CDR1 SGHTA and CDR2 FQGNSA come from the germline V gene. CDR3 size: 14 residues. V was pared by 3 bases and J by 4 bases, with 10 bases between. The CDR3 DNA reads as TGTGCCAGCAGCTTGGGGTCCCCTTACAATGAGCAGTTCTTC. Its protein is CASSLGSPYNEQFF.

The CDR3 loop reads CASSLAGSTSSGNTIYF. CDR3 coding DNA: TGCGCCAGCAGCTTGGCCGGGTCGACCAGCTCTGGAAACACCATATATTTT. The V and J genes are TRBV5-1 and TRBJ1-3; D remains ambiguous. CDR1 and CDR2 (germline): SGHRS, YFSETQ. The ends were cut back, 0 bases at V and 0 bases at J, with 13 bases in the middle. The CDR3 sequence is 17 residues long.

This rearrangement joins TRBV9 to TRBJ2-5, with D maybe TRBD1 (5 bases). V was pared by 4 bases and J by 0 bases, with 10 bases between. Germline values: CDR1 SGDLS, CDR2 YYNGEE. CDR3 length: 14 amino acids. CDR3 region: CASSLSGYQETQYF. Written as DNA, the CDR3 is TGTGCCAGCAGCTTATCAGGGTACCAAGAGACCCAGTACTTC.

This chain links TRBV19 with TRBJ1-2; the D gene is possibly TRBD1 (5 bases). The CDR3 has 14 residues. Trimming pared 0 bases from V and 4 bases from J, leaving 9 bases between. The germline CDR1 and CDR2 sequences are LNHDA and SQIVND (reference sequence). CDR3 loop: CASSIERQIYGYTF. The CDR3 bases are TGTGCCAGTAGTATAGAAAGACAGATCTATGGCTACACCTTC.

The chain recombines TRBV2 with TRBJ1-1; D is unresolved. The germline V and J ends were trimmed by 4 bases and 2 bases, with 2 bases remaining between them. CDR3 length: 11 amino acids. Germline lookup yields CDR1 SNHLY and CDR2 FYNNEI. The CDR3 DNA reads as TGTGCCAGCAGTGTTAACACTGAAGCTTTCTTT. Its protein is CASSVNTEAFF.